The clone carrying this T cell receptor beta chain was seen more than once but under ten times. The data belong to a study of blood T cells in healthy people across ages. PCR was performed a second time for about 6 to 12 cycles using a sample-barcoded 5' primer and a J-beta primer mix. A single record per CDR3 protein comes from TCRdb applying MiXCR to the 5' RACE reads. This table has about 930,000 distinct CDR3 sequences, about 29% appearing once. The CDR3 extends over 15 amino acids. V was clipped by 0 bases and J by 0 bases, with 9 bases between them. The germline CDR1 and CDR2 sequences are SGHRS and YFSETQ. The sample was also linked to a second study, of T cells of mothers and their children. This second study says: The people who donated were three healthy Caucasian mothers and their six children.

The sequence derives from a woman in her forties in good health. The chain couples TRBV5-1 to TRBJ1-1; D is possibly TRBD1 (5 bases). The sample consisted of blood. This CDR3 is CASSLDWGVNTEAFF. The DNA of the CDR3 is TGCGCCAGCAGCTTGGATTGGGGGGTGAACACTGAAGCTTTCTTT. The full variable domain, completed using reference TRBV5-1 and TRBJ1-1, is KAGVTQTPRYLIKTRGQQVTLSCSPISGHRSVSWYQQTPGQGLQFLFEYFSETQRNKGNFPGRFSGRQFSNSRSEMNVSTLELGDSALYLCASSLDWGVNTEAFFGQGTRLTVV.